The 17 T cell receptor beta chains presented below share a single source sample, sequenced in a study of PD-L1 blockade in urothelial cancer. Time point described: pretreatment peripheral blood. The repertoire was sequenced with immunoSEQ multiplex PCR; TCRdb's copy has only in-frame clones and lacks some. This sample carries around 130,000 clones, approximately 84% of them seen once, and the ten largest clones take 3.2%. The specimen comprised PBMCs, sampled around atezolizumab (anti-PD-L1) treatment. These receptor sequences come from a man aged 45-60 years with urothelial cancer.

There are a few counts of this clone. This chain links TRBV19 with TRBJ1-5; possibly TRBD1 for D (6 bases). Germline values: CDR1 LNHDA, CDR2 SQIVND (reference sequence). Trimming removed 6 bases at V and 4 bases at J, with 10 bases between. CDR3 length: 13 residues. The CDR3 DNA reads TGTGCCAGTAGCAGGGGTAGGAATCAGCCCCAGCATTTT. This codes for CASSRGRNQPQHF.

The chain combines TRBV6-5 with TRBJ1-5; D remains ambiguous. The germline V gene has CDR1 MNHEY and CDR2 SVGAGI. The length of the CDR3 is 16 residues. V lost 0 bases to trimming and J lost 0 bases, with 9 bases between them. In DNA, the CDR3 is TGTGCCAGCAGTTACTCAGCGGAGTATAGCAATCAGCCCCAGCATTTT. Its protein is CASSYSAEYSNQPQHF.

The chain uses TRBV5-1 and TRBJ1-4; tentatively, D is TRBD1 (6 bases). Germline V lookup: CDR1 SGHRS, CDR2 YFSETQ. The V end lost 1 base, the J end lost 3 bases, and 10 bases lay between the germline ends. This CDR3 contains 15 residues. In DNA form, the CDR3 reads TGCGCCAGCAGCTTGCCAGGACAGCCTAATGAAAAACTGTTTTTT. This gives the protein CASSLPGQPNEKLFF.

The J gene is TRBJ2-3, the V gene TRBV19, with 10 bases that match TRBD2. This CDR3 spans 17 amino acids. The ends lost 5 bases at V and 2 bases at J; junction bases unmatched: 10. Looked up from germline, CDR1 is LNHDA and CDR2 is SQIVND (reference sequence). CDR3 in amino acids: CASSHSRTSGSTDTQYF. CDR3 nucleotides: TGTGCCAGTAGTCACTCTAGGACTAGCGGCTCCACAGATACGCAGTATTTT.

The chain has TRBV7-2 and TRBJ2-5; possible D gene TRBD2, 5 bases. CDR3 length: 14 residues. Germline V gene data show CDR1 as SGHTA and CDR2 as FQGNSA. V lost 2 bases, J lost 5 bases, and 12 bases lay in between. CDR3 loop: CASSLLLALETQYF. The CDR3 DNA is TGTGCCAGCAGCTTACTCCTAGCTTTGGAGACCCAGTACTTC.

V and J are TRBV28 and TRBJ2-2; D perhaps matches TRBD1 (6 bases). Germline V CDR1 and CDR2: MDHEN, SYDVKM. V was trimmed by 3 bases and J by 0 bases, leaving 11 bases between them. The CDR3 covers 16 residues. CDR3 DNA: TGTGCCAGCAGTTTTATTGGGGGCTCGAACACCGGGGAGCTGTTTTTT. Translating it yields CASSFIGGSNTGELFF. The whole variable domain, remainder taken from reference TRBV28 and TRBJ2-2, is DVKVTQSSRYLVKRTGEKVFLECVQDMDHENMFWYRQDPGLGLRLIYFSYDVKMKEKGDIPEGYSVSREKKERFSLILESASTNQTSMYLCASSFIGGSNTGELFFGEGSRLTVL.

This clone occurred once. The chain has TRBV30 and TRBJ2-7; 9 bases are shared with TRBD2. The length of the CDR3 is 13 residues. V lost 7 bases and J lost 6; bases outside the gene matches: 10. The germline V gene has CDR1 GTSNPN and CDR2 SVGIG (reference sequence). This CDR3 is CALEREVGGEQYF. CDR3 nucleotide sequence: TGTGCCTTAGAGCGGGAGGTGGGGGGCGAGCAGTACTTC.

The V call is TRBV9, the J call TRBJ2-3; no clear D gene. From germline, CDR1 is SGDLS and CDR2 YYNGEE. The CDR3 extends over 14 amino acids. V dropped 2 bases and J dropped 2 bases, with 9 bases sitting between them. CDR3 region: CASSVSIYTDTQYF. The CDR3 bases are TGTGCCAGCAGCGTCTCCATCTACACAGATACGCAGTATTTT.

In its sample, this clone was seen a few times. The V gene is TRBV12-5, the J gene TRBJ1-1; D might be TRBD1 (6 bases). The length of the CDR3 is 14 residues. Per the germline V gene, CDR1 is LGHNT and CDR2 is FRNRAP. The V gene lost 6 bases and the J gene lost 4 bases, with 15 bases spanning the gap. CDR3 DNA: TGTGCTAGTGGGTCGGGACATAGTAGCACTGAAGCTTTCTTT. Its protein product is CASGSGHSSTEAFF.

The chain recombines TRBV7-3 with TRBJ2-1; 11 bases align to TRBD2. The V gene's germline CDR1 is SGHTA and CDR2 FQGTGA. V gave up 1 base and J gave up 8 bases; unmatched junction bases: 4. The CDR3 extends over 15 amino acids. The CDR3 loop reads CASSLMLAGGHEQFF. CDR3 sequence (DNA): TGTGCCAGCAGCTTAATGTTAGCGGGAGGGCATGAGCAGTTCTTC.

CDR3 region: CASSWGNSRNQPQHF. The CDR3 nucleotides read TGTGCCAGCAGCTGGGGCAACAGTCGAAACCAGCCCCAGCATTTT. The rearrangement links TRBV7-2 to TRBJ1-5; a possible D gene is TRBD1 (5 bases). The length of the CDR3 is 15 residues. The V and J ends lost 4 bases and 7 bases respectively, with 17 bases between them. CDR1 and CDR2 (germline): SGHTA, FQGNSA.

The CDR3 protein is CAWSRGLAAQETQYF. CDR3 DNA sequence: TGTGCCTGGAGTCGGGGACTAGCGGCTCAAGAGACCCAGTACTTC. V usage is TRBV30 and J usage is TRBJ2-5; 11 bases are shared with TRBD2. Germline CDR1 GTSNPN, CDR2 SVGIG (reference sequence). The trim removed 2 bases at V and 2 bases at J, leaving 4 bases unmatched. CDR3 size: 15 residues. Full variable domain (rest looked up from reference TRBV30 and TRBJ2-5): SQTIHQWPATLVQPVGSPLSLECTVEGTSNPNLYWYRQAAGRGLQLLFYSVGIGQISSEVPQNLSASRPQDRQFILSSKKLLLSDSGFYLCAWSRGLAAQETQYFGPGTRLLVL.

The chain uses TRBV7-9 and TRBJ1-5; D perhaps matches TRBD1 (5 bases). The V end was cut by 5 bases, the J end by 6 bases, with 11 bases between. The CDR3 totals 13 residues. CDR1 is SEHNR and CDR2 is FQNEAQ in the germline V gene (reference sequence). CDR3 DNA sequence: TGTGCCAGCAGCACCGGGGGAGGTCAGCCCCAGCATTTT. It yields the protein CASSTGGGQPQHF.

The chain has TRBV27 and TRBJ2-5; 13 bases are a match to TRBD2. V shed 3 bases, J shed 4 bases, and the junction held 11 bases outside the gene matches. The CDR3 has 18 residues. Germline CDR1 MNHEY, CDR2 SMNVEV (reference sequence). CDR3 residues: CASSFTSGRAVTLETQYF. The CDR3 DNA is TGTGCCAGCAGTTTTACTAGCGGGAGGGCCGTCACATTAGAGACCCAGTACTTC.

The V gene is TRBV4-1, the J gene TRBJ2-6; 11 bases agree with TRBD2. The CDR3 sequence is 17 residues long. Germline lookup yields CDR1 MGHRA and CDR2 YSYEKL. V lost 5 bases, J lost 0 bases, and 3 bases stayed unmatched. The CDR3 region is CASSSTSGVSGANVLTF. DNA for the CDR3: TGCGCCAGCAGCTCGACTAGCGGGGTCTCTGGGGCCAACGTCCTGACTTTC.

The rearrangement joins TRBV11-3 to TRBJ2-3, with 7 bases lining up with TRBD1. The CDR3 loop spans 14 amino acids. J lost 0 bases, V lost 5 bases, and 2 bases had no gene match. Germline V lookup: CDR1 SGHNT, CDR2 YENEEA. The CDR3 spells CASSVQGSTDTQYF. In nucleotides, the CDR3 is TGTGCCAGCAGCGTACAGGGGAGCACAGATACGCAGTATTTT.

About this clone: Other DNA sequences in this sample translate to the same CDR3. The chain couples TRBV20-1 to TRBJ2-7, with unresolved D. The germline V and J ends were trimmed by 1 base and 4 bases, with 5 bases remaining between them. The CDR3 spans 11 residues. Looked up from germline, CDR1 is DFQATT and CDR2 is SNEGSKA (reference sequence). The CDR3 spells CSARVGYEQYF. CDR3 DNA: TGCAGTGCTAGAGTCGGGTACGAGCAGTACTTC.